Detailed here is one TCR beta chain. Repertoires were generated with immunoSEQ multiplex PCR, while TCRdb's copy carries only in-frame clones and drops some. The table lists around 230,000 clones, approximately 88% of them singletons. The sample comes from a study of blood T cell repertoires in COVID-19. CDR1 is LGHDT and CDR2 is YNNKEL in the germline V gene (reference sequence). The CDR3 extends over 14 amino acids. Trimming removed 1 base from V and 7 bases from J, with 10 bases in between. The source of this sequence is a middle-aged woman with acute COVID-19. The sample comprised PBMCs or T cells enriched from blood (not recorded which). This sequence joins TRBV3-1 (or the pseudogene TRBV3-2) and TRBJ1-4; D is perhaps TRBD1 (5 bases). CDR3 coding DNA: TGTGCCAGCAGCCAAGCCGGGGGGAGTGAAAAACTGTTTTTT. Translation gives CASSQAGGSEKLFF.